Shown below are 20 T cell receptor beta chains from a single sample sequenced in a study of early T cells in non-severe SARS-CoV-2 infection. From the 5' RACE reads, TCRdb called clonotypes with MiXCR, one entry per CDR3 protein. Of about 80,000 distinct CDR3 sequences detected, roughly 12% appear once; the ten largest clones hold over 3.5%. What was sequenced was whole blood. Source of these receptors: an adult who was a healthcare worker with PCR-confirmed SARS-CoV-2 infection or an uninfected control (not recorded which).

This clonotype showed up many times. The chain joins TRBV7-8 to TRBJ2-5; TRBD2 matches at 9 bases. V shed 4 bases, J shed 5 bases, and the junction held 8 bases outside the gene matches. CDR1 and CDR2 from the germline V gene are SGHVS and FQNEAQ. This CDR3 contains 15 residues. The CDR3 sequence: CASSSYSSGEETQYF. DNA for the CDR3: TGTGCCAGCAGCTCCTACTCTAGCGGGGAGGAGACCCAGTACTTC.

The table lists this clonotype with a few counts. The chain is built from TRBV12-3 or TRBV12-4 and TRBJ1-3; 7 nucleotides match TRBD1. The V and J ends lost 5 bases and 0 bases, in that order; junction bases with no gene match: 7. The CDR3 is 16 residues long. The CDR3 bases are TGTGCCAGCAGTCGTCCGGGACAGATCTCTGGAAACACCATATATTTT. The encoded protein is CASSRPGQISGNTIYF.

CDR3 loop: CASSLGAGTGAIPNRETQYF. Written as DNA, the CDR3 is TGTGCCAGCAGCTTAGGTGCCGGGACAGGGGCCATTCCCAACCGGGAGACCCAGTACTTC. V is TRBV11-2 and J is TRBJ2-5, with TRBD1 identical over 10 bases. The CDR3 is 20 amino acids. V lost 1 base and J lost 5; bases outside the gene matches: 19. CDR1 is SGHAT, CDR2 FQNNGV, per germline.

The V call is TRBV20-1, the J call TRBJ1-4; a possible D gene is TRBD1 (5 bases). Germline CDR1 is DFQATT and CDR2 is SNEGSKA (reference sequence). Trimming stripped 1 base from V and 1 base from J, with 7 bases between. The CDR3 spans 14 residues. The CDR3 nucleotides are TGCAGTGCTAGAGGTGGGGGAACTAATGAAAAACTGTTTTTT. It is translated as CSARGGGTNEKLFF.

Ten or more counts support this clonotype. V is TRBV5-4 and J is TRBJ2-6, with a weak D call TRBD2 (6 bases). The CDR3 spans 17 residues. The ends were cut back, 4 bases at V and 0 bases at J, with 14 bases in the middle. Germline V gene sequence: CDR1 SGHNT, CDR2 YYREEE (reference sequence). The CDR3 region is CASSPGRFASGANVLTF. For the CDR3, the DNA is TGTGCCAGCAGCCCCGGGAGATTCGCCTCTGGGGCCAACGTCCTGACTTTC.

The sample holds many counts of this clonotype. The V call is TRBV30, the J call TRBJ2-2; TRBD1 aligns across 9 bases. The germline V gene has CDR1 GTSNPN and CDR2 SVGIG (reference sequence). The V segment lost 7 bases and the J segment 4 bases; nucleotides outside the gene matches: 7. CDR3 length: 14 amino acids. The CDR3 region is CASPGQGFTGELFF. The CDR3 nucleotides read TGTGCCTCCCCGGGACAGGGCTTCACCGGGGAGCTGTTTTTT.

The CDR3 DNA reads as TGTGCCAGCAGCGCCAGCCAAAACGGGGCCCTGGGAGAGACCCAGTACTTC. Amino acid sequence: CASSASQNGALGETQYF. The chain couples TRBV7-9 to TRBJ2-5, with D possibly called TRBD1 or TRBD2 (5 bases each). The CDR3 sequence is 17 residues long. V was pared by 5 bases and J by 4 bases, with 23 bases between. Per germline, CDR1 SEHNR and CDR2 FQNEAQ (reference sequence).

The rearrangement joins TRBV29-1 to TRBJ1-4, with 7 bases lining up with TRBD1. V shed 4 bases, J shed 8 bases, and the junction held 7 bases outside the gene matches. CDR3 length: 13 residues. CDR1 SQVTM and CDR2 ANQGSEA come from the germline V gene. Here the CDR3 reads CSVVEGAREKLFF. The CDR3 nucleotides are TGCAGCGTTGTAGAGGGGGCAAGAGAAAAACTGTTTTTT.

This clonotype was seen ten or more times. The CDR3 DNA sequence: TGTGCCAGCTCAATCGGGGCCGACCCCACAGATACGCAGTATTTT. This translates into CASSIGADPTDTQYF. The chain employs TRBV18 and TRBJ2-3; possibly TRBD1 or TRBD2 for D (5 bases each). The V end lost 5 bases, the J end lost 2 bases, and 14 bases lay between the germline ends. The CDR3 consists of 15 residues. Germline CDR1 reads KGHSH; CDR2 reads LQKENI.

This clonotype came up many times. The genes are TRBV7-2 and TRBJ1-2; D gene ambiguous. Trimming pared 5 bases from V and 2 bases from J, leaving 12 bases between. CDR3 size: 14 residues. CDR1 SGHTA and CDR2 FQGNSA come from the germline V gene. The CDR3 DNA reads TGTGCCAGCAGCCCAGGCAGGTCAAACTATGGCTACACCTTC. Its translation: CASSPGRSNYGYTF. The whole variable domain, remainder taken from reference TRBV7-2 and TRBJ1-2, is GAGVSQSPSNKVTEKGKDVELRCDPISGHTALYWYRQSLGQGLEFLIYFQGNSAPDKSGLPSDRFSAERTGGSVSTLTIQRTQQEDSAVYLCASSPGRSNYGYTFGSGTRLTVV.

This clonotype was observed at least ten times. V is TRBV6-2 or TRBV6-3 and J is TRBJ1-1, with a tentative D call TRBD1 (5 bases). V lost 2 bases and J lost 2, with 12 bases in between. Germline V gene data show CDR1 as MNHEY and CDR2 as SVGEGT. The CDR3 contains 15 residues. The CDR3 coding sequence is TGTGCCAGCAGTTACGAGACAGTGGAAAACACTGAAGCTTTCTTT. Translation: CASSYETVENTEAFF.

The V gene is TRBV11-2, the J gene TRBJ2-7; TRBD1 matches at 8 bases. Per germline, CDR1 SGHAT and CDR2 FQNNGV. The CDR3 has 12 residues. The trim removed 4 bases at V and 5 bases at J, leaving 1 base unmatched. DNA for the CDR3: TGTGCCAGCAGCTCGGACAGGGACGAGCAGTACTTC. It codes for CASSSDRDEQYF.

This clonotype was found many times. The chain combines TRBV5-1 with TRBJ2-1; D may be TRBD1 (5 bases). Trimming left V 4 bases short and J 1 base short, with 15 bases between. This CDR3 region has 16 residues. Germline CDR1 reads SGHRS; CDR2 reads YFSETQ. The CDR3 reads CASSPRTTASYNEQFF. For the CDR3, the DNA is TGCGCCAGCAGCCCCCGGACGACAGCATCCTACAATGAGCAGTTCTTC.

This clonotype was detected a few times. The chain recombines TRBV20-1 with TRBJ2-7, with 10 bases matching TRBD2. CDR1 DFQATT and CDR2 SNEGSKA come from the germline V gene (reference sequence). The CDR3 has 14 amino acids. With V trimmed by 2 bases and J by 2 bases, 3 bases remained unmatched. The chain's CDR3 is CSARSLAGAYEQYF. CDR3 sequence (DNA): TGCAGTGCTAGAAGTCTAGCGGGGGCCTACGAGCAGTACTTC.

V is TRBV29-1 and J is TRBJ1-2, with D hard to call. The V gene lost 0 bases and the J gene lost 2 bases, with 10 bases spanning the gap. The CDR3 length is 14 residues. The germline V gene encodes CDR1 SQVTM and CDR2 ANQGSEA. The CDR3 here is CSVEDSEANYGYTF. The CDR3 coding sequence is TGCAGCGTTGAAGATTCGGAGGCGAACTATGGCTACACCTTC.

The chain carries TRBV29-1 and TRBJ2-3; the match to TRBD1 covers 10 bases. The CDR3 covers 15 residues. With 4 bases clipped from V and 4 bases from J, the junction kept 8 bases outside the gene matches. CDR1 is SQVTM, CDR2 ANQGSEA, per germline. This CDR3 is CSVGRDRGISDTQYF. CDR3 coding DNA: TGCAGCGTTGGAAGGGACAGGGGTATCTCAGATACGCAGTATTTT.

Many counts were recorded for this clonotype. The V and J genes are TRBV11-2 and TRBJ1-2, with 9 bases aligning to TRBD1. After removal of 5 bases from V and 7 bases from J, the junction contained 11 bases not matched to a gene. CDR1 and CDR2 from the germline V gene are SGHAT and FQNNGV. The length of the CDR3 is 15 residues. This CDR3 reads CASSALQGADPGYTF. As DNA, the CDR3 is TGTGCCAGCAGCGCTTTACAGGGGGCAGATCCTGGCTACACCTTC.

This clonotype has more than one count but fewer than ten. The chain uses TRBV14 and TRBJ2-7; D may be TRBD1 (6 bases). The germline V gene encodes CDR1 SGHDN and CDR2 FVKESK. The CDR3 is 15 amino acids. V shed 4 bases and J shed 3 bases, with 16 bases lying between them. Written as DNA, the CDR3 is TGTGCCAGCAGCCGGAGCTGGGACAACTACTACGAGCAGTACTTC. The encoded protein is CASSRSWDNYYEQYF.

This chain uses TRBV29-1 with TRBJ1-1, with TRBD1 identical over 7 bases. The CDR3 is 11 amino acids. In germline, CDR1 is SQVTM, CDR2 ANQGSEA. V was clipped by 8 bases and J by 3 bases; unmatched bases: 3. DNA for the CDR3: TGCAGCCTCAGGGGGGACACTGAAGCTTTCTTT. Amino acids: CSLRGDTEAFF. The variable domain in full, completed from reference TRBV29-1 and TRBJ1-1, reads SAVISQKPSRDICQRGTSLTIQCQVDSQVTMMFWYRQQPGQSLTLIATANQGSEATYESGFVIDKFPISRPNLTFSTLTVSNMSPEDSSIYLCSLRGDTEAFFGQGTRLTVV.

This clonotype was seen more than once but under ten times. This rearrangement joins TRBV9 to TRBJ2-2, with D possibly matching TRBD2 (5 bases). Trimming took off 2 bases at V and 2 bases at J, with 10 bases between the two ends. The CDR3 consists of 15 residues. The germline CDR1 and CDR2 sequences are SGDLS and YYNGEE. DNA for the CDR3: TGTGCCAGCAGCGTTCGTACGGGAAACACCGGGGAGCTGTTTTTT. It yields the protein CASSVRTGNTGELFF.